These 10 T cell receptor beta chains came from one sample sequenced in a study of CD4+ T cells in melanoma. Data came from immunoSEQ multiplex PCR; TCRdb stores just in-frame clones and leaves some out. The repertoire has about 11,000 clones, over 60% of them found once; the top ten carry roughly 9%. Sequencing input: cells from a culture (not recorded whether cultured in vitro). Receptors originate from a human donor with melanoma.

The CDR3, as DNA: TGTGCCAGCAGTGACGTCGGGGTCACAGATACGCAGTATTTT. Translation gives CASSDVGVTDTQYF. The chain carries TRBV2 and TRBJ2-3, with D maybe TRBD2 (5 bases). Germline CDR1 SNHLY, CDR2 FYNNEI. The CDR3 totals 14 residues. Trimming took 3 bases from V and 2 from J, leaving 9 bases between them. Looking up the rest from reference TRBV2 and TRBJ2-3 gives the full variable domain: EPEVTQTPSHQVTQMGQEVILRCVPISNHLYFYWYRQILGQKVEFLVSFYNNEISEKSEIFDDQFSVERPDGSNFTLKIRSTKLEDSAMYFCASSDVGVTDTQYFGPGTRLTVL.

The chain joins TRBV6-6 to TRBJ2-1; the D is unclear. Trimming took off 6 bases at V and 2 bases at J, with 14 bases between the two ends. The CDR3 covers 15 residues. Per the germline V gene, CDR1 is MNHNY and CDR2 is SVGAGI (reference sequence). This CDR3 is CASRNGPQAYNEQFF. The CDR3 DNA reads TGTGCCAGCAGAAATGGACCCCAAGCCTACAATGAGCAGTTCTTC.

V usage is TRBV11-1 and J usage is TRBJ2-2; D may match TRBD1 or TRBD2 (7 bases each). V was trimmed by 3 bases and J by 0 bases, leaving 11 bases between them. Germline lookup yields CDR1 SGHAT and CDR2 FQDESV (reference sequence). This CDR3 spans 16 amino acids. The CDR3 here is CASSLGGTANTGELFF. The CDR3 DNA reads as TGTGCCAGCAGCTTGGGAGGGACAGCGAACACCGGGGAGCTGTTTTTT. The whole variable domain, remainder taken from reference TRBV11-1 and TRBJ2-2, is EAEVAQSPRYKITEKSQAVAFWCDPISGHATLYWYRQILGQGPELLVQFQDESVVDDSQLPKDRFSAERLKGVDSTLKIQPAELGDSAMYLCASSLGGTANTGELFFGEGSRLTVL.

This chain uses TRBV13 with TRBJ2-1; D uncertain. CDR3 size: 12 residues. CDR1 and CDR2 (germline): PRHDT, FYEKMQ (reference sequence). V was cut by 4 bases and J by 4 bases, with 5 bases left in between. The CDR3 loop reads CASSYKYNEQFF. CDR3 coding DNA: TGTGCCAGCAGCTACAAGTACAATGAGCAGTTCTTC.

The gene calls are TRBV29-1 and TRBJ2-5; D call uncertain. The CDR3 covers 13 residues. Germline CDR1 SQVTM, CDR2 ANQGSEA. V shed 3 bases and J shed 5 bases, with 13 bases lying between them. CDR3 residues: CSVELGGGETQYF. Here the CDR3 DNA reads TGCAGCGTTGAGTTAGGCGGCGGTGAGACCCAGTACTTC. The entire variable domain, with the rest obtained from reference TRBV29-1 and TRBJ2-5, is as follows: SAVISQKPSRDICQRGTSLTIQCQVDSQVTMMFWYRQQPGQSLTLIATANQGSEATYESGFVIDKFPISRPNLTFSTLTVSNMSPEDSSIYLCSVELGGGETQYFGPGTRLLVL.

J is TRBJ1-3 and V is TRBV18; D is undetermined. Germline values: CDR1 KGHSH, CDR2 LQKENI. The CDR3 is 14 amino acids. V lost 3 bases and J lost 0, with 6 bases in between. The CDR3 loop is CASSPGFSGNTIYF. As DNA, the CDR3 is TGTGCCAGCTCACCGGGATTCTCTGGAAACACCATATATTTT.

The chain uses TRBV7-8 and TRBJ1-3; possibly TRBD1 for D (6 bases). Germline lookup yields CDR1 SGHVS and CDR2 FQNEAQ. CDR3 length: 17 amino acids. V lost 2 bases and J 3 bases, leaving 17 bases between the germline ends. The CDR3: CASSLRSGGGGGNTIYF. CDR3 nucleotides: TGTGCCAGCAGCTTACGTAGCGGGGGGGGCGGTGGAAACACCATATATTTT.

J is TRBJ1-2 and V is TRBV5-8; D gene unclear. The CDR3 has 14 amino acids. Trimming removed 7 bases at V and 3 bases at J, with 16 bases between. CDR1 SGHTS and CDR2 YDEGEE come from the germline V gene. CDR3 residues: CASQLGLGHYGYTF. The DNA for the CDR3 is TGTGCCAGCCAGCTTGGTTTAGGGCACTATGGCTACACCTTC. Together with reference TRBV5-8 and TRBJ1-2, the CDR3 gives the full variable domain: EAGVTQSPTHLIKTRGQQATLRCSPISGHTSVYWYQQALGLGLQFLLWYDEGEERNRGNFPPRFSGRQFPNYSSELNVNALELEDSALYLCASQLGLGHYGYTFGSGTRLTVV.

The chain uses TRBV2 and TRBJ2-7; 8 bases align to TRBD1. CDR1 is SNHLY, CDR2 FYNNEI, per germline. V trimming: 6 bases; J trimming: 4 bases; junction bases outside the gene matches: 8. The CDR3 extends over 14 amino acids. The CDR3 coding sequence is TGTGCCAGCAGGAAGGACAGGGTTTATTACGAGCAGTACTTC. Translation gives CASRKDRVYYEQYF.

This sequence joins TRBV7-3 and TRBJ2-1; TRBD2 matches at 11 bases. This CDR3 is built from 15 residues. The germline CDR1 and CDR2 sequences are SGHTA and FQGTGA. The J segment lost 6 bases and the V segment lost 6 bases, leaving 7 bases of the junction unmatched. Written as DNA, the CDR3 is TGTGCCAGCAGGGAGGGGACTAGCGGTACCAATGAGCAGTTCTTC. Protein product: CASREGTSGTNEQFF.